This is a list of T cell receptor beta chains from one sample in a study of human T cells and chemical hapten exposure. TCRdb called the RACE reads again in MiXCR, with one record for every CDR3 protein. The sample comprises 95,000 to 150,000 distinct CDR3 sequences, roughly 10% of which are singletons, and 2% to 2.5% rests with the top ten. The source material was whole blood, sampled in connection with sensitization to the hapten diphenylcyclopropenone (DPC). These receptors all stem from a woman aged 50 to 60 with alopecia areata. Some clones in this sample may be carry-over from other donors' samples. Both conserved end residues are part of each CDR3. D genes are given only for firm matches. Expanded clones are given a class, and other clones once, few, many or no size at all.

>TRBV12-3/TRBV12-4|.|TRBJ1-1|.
TGTGCCAGCGCGACTCTAAGGGGAACTGAAGCTTTCTTT
CASATLRGTEAFF
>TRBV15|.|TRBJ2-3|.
TGTGCCACCAGCAGAGATGGGGGGACAGCCACAGATACGCAGTATTTT
CATSRDGGTATDTQYF
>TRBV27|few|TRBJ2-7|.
TGTGCCAGCAGTTCGTGGACGGAGCCCAGAGAGCAGTACTTC
CASSSWTEPREQYF
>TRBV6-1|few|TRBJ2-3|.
TGTGCCAGCAGTGAAGCTAGGTGGGGAAGTGCAGATACGCAGTATTTT
CASSEARWGSADTQYF
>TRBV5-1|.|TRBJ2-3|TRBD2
TGCGCCAGCAGCCTCAGGGGCGGGGGGGCGCAGGATACGCAGTATTTT
CASSLRGGGAQDTQYF
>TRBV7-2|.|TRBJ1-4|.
TGTGCCAGCAGCCCGACAGGCTGTAATGAAAAACTGTTTTTT
CASSPTGCNEKLFF
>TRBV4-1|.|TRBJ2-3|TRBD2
TGCGCCAGCAGCCAAGAAGCCGGGACTAGCGGGGGGATTTACACAGATACGCAGTATTTT
CASSQEAGTSGGIYTDTQYF
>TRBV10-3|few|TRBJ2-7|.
TGTGCCATCAGGCTCTCCGTAACCACCTACGAGCAGTACTTC
CAIRLSVTTYEQYF
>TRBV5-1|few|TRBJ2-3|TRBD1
TGCGCCAGCAGAACAGGGGGCGCAGATACGCAGTATTTT
CASRTGGADTQYF
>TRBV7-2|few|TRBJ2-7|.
TGTGCCAGCAGCCAGCAACAGGGACTATACGAGCAGTACTTC
CASSQQQGLYEQYF
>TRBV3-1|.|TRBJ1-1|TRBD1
TGTGCCAGCAGCCAGGGGTCCGGACAGGGGATCGCTGAAGCTTTCTTT
CASSQGSGQGIAEAFF
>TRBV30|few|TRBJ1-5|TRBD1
TGTGCCTGGAGTGTAGGGACAGGGGGACAGCCCCAGCATTTT
CAWSVGTGGQPQHF
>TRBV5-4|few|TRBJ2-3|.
TGTGCCAGCAGCTTGGAATCACTAGGGACAGATACGCAGTATTTT
CASSLESLGTDTQYF
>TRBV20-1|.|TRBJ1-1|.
TGCAGTGCTAGCCCCACCAGTGAAGCTTTCTTT
CSASPTSEAFF
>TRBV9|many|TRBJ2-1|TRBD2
TGTGCCAGCAGCTTCGGGGGGGCCGCCTACAATGAGCAGTTCTTC
CASSFGGAAYNEQFF
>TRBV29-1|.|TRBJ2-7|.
TGCAGCGTTCTAGGGACGGGGCGGGAGAGGGGGGAGCAGTACTTC
CSVLGTGRERGEQYF
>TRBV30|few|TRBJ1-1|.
TGTGCCTGGAGTGTCAACGGGGTGAACACTGAAGCTTTCTTT
CAWSVNGVNTEAFF
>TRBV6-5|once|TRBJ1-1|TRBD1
TGTGCCAGCAGTCCGACAGGGAAGACGAACACTGAAGCTTTCTTT
CASSPTGKTNTEAFF
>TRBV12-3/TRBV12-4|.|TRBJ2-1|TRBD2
TGTGCCAGCAGTTACGGGGGGGGGCCCAATGAGCAGTTCTTC
CASSYGGGPNEQFF
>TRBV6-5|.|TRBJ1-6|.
TGTGCCAGCAGTCTTATGACGGGGTATTCACCCCTCCACTTT
CASSLMTGYSPLHF